Included here is one T cell receptor (beta chain) sequence, with context. Antigen specificity is unknown. Produced via immunoSEQ multiplex PCR; TCRdb's table is partial and in-frame only. The sample has over 130,000 clones; roughly 90% are singletons. The source of the sample is a study of T cell responses to AZD1222 COVID-19 vaccine. Pooled together were second doses at about 4 or about 12 weeks. Study-level points and caveats: Possibly, clonal diversity was underestimated; donors were largely white British and included more females.

This TCR came from an adult who received the AZD1222 COVID-19 vaccine. The sample here was peripheral blood, taken 28 days after the second AZD1222 dose.

The CDR3 DNA is TGTGCCAGCAGTCGGACCGATAATACTCCTTTCTTT. Translated: CASSRTDNTPFF. The chain employs TRBV28 and TRBJ1-1; D gene unclear. The V gene lost 5 bases and the J gene lost 12 bases, with 16 bases spanning the gap. This CDR3 is 12 amino acids long. Germline CDR1 is MDHEN and CDR2 is SYDVKM.